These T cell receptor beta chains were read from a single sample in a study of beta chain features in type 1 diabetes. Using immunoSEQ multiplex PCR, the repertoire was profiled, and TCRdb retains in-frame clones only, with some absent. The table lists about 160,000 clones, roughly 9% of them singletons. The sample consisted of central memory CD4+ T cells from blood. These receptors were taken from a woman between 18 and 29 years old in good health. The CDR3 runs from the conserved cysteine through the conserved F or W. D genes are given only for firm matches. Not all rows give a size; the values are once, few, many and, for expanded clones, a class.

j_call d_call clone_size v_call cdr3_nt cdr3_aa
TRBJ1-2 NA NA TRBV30 TGTGCCTGGAGTACCTCTCCGGTCGCGGGTGGCTACACCTTC CAWSTSPVAGGYTF
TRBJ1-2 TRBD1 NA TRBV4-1 TGCGCCAGCAGCCAAGCGGGACAGGGGATGATTTATGGCTACACCTTC CASSQAGQGMIYGYTF
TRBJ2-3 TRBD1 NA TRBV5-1 TGCGCCAGCAGTCCGGGACAGTTCGTAGATACGCAGTATTTT CASSPGQFVDTQYF
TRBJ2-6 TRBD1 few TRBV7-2 TGTGCCAGCAGCCAGGGGGCTGGGGCCAACGTCCTGACTTTC CASSQGAGANVLTF
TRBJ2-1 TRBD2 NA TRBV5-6 TGTGCCAGCAGCTTGGAACTAGCGGCCTACAATGAGCAGTTCTTC CASSLELAAYNEQFF
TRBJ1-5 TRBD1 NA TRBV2 TGTGCCAGCAGGGGGGGACAGAGCCATCAGCCCCAGCATTTT CASRGGQSHQPQHF
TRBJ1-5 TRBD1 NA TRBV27 TGTGCCAGCAGTGAAGAAGGGACAGGTAATCAGCCCCAGCATTTT CASSEEGTGNQPQHF
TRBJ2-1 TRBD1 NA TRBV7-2 TGTGCCAGCAGCTCGGACAGGTTATTAGTCGATGAGCAGTTCTTC CASSSDRLLVDEQFF
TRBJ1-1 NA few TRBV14 TGTGCCAGCAGCCAGAGCAGGGCCTCCGGAGCTTTCTTT CASSQSRASGAFF
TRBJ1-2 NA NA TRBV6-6 TGTGCCAGCAGCCCCGCTCAGGGGTATGGCTACACCTTC CASSPAQGYGYTF
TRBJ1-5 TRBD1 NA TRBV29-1 TGCAGCGCTGGGACAGGGGAAGGCAATCAGCCCCAGCATTTT CSAGTGEGNQPQHF
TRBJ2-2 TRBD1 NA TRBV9 TGTGCCAGCAGCGTAGAGGGGGCGACCGGGGAGCTGTTTTTT CASSVEGATGELFF
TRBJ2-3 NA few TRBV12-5 TGTGCTAGTGCCCCGACAGATACGCAGTATTTT CASAPTDTQYF
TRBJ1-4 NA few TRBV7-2 TGTGCCAGCAGCGCGACAGGTCGGAAAGAAAAACTGTTTTTT CASSATGRKEKLFF
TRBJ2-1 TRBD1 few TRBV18 TGTGCCAGCTCACCAGGACAGGGGTATGAGCAGTTCTTC CASSPGQGYEQFF
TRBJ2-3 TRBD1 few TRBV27 TGTGCCAGCAGTGATGACAGGGATTGGGGCACAGATACGCAGTATTTT CASSDDRDWGTDTQYF
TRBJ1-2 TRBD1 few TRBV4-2 TGTGCCAGCAGCCAAGATGGTACCGGGACAGGGGAAAGCTACACCTTC CASSQDGTGTGESYTF
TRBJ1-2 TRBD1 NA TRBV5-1 TGCGCCAGCAGCGGGGGACAGGGCCCTAGATTC CASSGGQGPRF
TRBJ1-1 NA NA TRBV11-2 TGTGCCAGCAGCTGGACAAACACTGAAGCTTTCTTT CASSWTNTEAFF
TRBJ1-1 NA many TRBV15 TGTGCCACCAGCAGAGATCCCGGATTTCAGGGAATGAACACTGAAGCTTTCTTT CATSRDPGFQGMNTEAFF
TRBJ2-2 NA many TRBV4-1 TGCGCCAGCAGCCTGCGCCGAGAGGAGCTGTTTTTT CASSLRREELFF
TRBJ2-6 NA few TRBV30 TGTGCCTCAACCAAGTCGACAGGTAGCTCTGGGGCCAACGTCCTGACTTTC CASTKSTGSSGANVLTF
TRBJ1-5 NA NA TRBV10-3 TGTGCCACACGGGGGGCGCCGGGCAATCAGCCCCAGCATTTT CATRGAPGNQPQHF
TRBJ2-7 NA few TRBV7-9 TGTGCCAGCAGTTATACGACATACGAGCAGTACTTC CASSYTTYEQYF
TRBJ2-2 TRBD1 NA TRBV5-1 TGCGCCAGCAGCTCGGGACAGGGTAACGCGAACACCGGGGAGCTGTTTTTT CASSSGQGNANTGELFF
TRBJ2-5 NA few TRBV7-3 TGTGCCAGCAGCCCCAATAGCGGACCTCAAGAGACCCAGTACTTC CASSPNSGPQETQYF
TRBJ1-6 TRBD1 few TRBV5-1 TGCGCCAGCAGCCTCCGGACAGGGGGCACTACACCCCTCCACTTT CASSLRTGGTTPLHF
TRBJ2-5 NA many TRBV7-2 TGTGCCAGCAGCTTAGGTAGTCAAGAGACCCAGTACTTC CASSLGSQETQYF
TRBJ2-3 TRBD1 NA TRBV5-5 TGTGCGTCACAGGGGTCGAACACAGATACGCAGTATTTT CASQGSNTDTQYF
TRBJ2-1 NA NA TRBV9 TGTGCCAGCGGAAGAAGCGGCTCCTACAATGAGCAGTTCTTC CASGRSGSYNEQFF
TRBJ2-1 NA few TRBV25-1 TGTGCCAGCAGTGAATCCCTGGGCCCGGGGTATGAGCAGTTCTTC CASSESLGPGYEQFF
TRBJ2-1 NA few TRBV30 TGTGCCTGGAGTGTGGGGGCGAGGGAGCAGTTCTTC CAWSVGAREQFF
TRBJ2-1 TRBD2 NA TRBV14 TGTGCCAGCAGCCGACTGGGACTAGCGGGAGTCAATGAGCAGTTCTTC CASSRLGLAGVNEQFF
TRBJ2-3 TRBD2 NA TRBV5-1 TGCGCCAGCAGCACGCCGGATGGCGGGAGGGCCAATACAGATACGCAGTATTTT CASSTPDGGRANTDTQYF
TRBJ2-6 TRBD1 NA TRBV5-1 TGCGCCAGCAGCTTCGGGACAGGGGGAGGTGGGGCCAACGTCCTGACTTTC CASSFGTGGGGANVLTF
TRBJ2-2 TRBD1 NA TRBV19 TGTGCCAGTAGTATACGGGGACAGCCGACCGGGGAGCTGTTTTTT CASSIRGQPTGELFF
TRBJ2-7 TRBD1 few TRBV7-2 TGTGCCAGCAGATACGGCCGGGGACAGTACTCCTACGAGCAGTACTTC CASRYGRGQYSYEQYF
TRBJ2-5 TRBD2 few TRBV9 TGTGCCAGCACACCTGGAGCGGGGAGCCAAGAGACCCAGTACTTC CASTPGAGSQETQYF
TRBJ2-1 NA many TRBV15 TGTGCCACCCGAAGGGGTTGGGATGAGCAGTTCTTC CATRRGWDEQFF
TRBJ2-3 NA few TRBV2 TGTGCCAGCAGTGAAGGGGCAGGGGTGAACACAGATACGCAGTATTTT CASSEGAGVNTDTQYF
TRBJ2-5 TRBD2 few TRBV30 TGTGCCTGGAGTAACATGCGGGAGGGCAAAGAGACCCAGTACTTC CAWSNMREGKETQYF
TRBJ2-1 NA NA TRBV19 TGTGCCAGTAGTATCCAGCTAGTTTCCTACAATGAGCAGTTCTTC CASSIQLVSYNEQFF
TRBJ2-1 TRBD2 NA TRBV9 TGTGCCAGCAGCTCCGAGGGGGGACTAGCGGGAGGTGAGCAGTTCTTC CASSSEGGLAGGEQFF
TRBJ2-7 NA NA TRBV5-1 TGCGCCAGCAGCTTGAAGTTGAGCTCCTACGAGCAGTACTTC CASSLKLSSYEQYF
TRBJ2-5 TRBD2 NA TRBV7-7 TGTGCTAGCAGCTTAGCGGCTAGCGGAGAGACCCAGTACTTC CASSLAASGETQYF
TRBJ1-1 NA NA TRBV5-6 TGTGCCAGCAGCTTGGAAGGGGCTGGGGACACTGAAGCTTTCTTT CASSLEGAGDTEAFF
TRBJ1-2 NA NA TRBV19 TGTGCCACCCGGACAGACTACTATGGCTACACCTTC CATRTDYYGYTF
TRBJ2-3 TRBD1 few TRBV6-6 TGTGCCAGCAGACCGGGACAGGGGGCGGCAGATACGCAGTATTTT CASRPGQGAADTQYF
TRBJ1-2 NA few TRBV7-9 TGTGCCAGCAGGGTTGGGGGCAGCTATGGCTACACCTTC CASRVGGSYGYTF
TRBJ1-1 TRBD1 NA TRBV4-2 TGTGCCAGCAGCCAACGGGACAGGGAGAACACTGAAGCTTTCTTT CASSQRDRENTEAFF
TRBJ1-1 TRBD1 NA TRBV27 TGTGCCAGCAGCCAACAGGGGCTTCAAACTGAAGCTTTCTTT CASSQQGLQTEAFF
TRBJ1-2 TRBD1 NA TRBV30 TGTGCCTGGAGTGCAAACAGGGGGTTAGGTGGCTACACCTTC CAWSANRGLGGYTF